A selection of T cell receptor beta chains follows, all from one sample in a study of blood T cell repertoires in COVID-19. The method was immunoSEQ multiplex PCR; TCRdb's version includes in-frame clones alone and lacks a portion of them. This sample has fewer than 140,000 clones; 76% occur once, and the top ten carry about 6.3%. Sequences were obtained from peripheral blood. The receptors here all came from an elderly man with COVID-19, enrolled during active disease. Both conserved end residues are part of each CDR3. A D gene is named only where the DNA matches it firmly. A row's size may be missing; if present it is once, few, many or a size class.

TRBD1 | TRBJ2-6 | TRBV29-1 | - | TGCAGCGTTGAACGGGCCTGGGACAGGGATGTGCCGGGCTCCTACTCTGGGGCCAACGTCCTGACTTTC | CSVERAWDRDVPGSYSGANVLTF
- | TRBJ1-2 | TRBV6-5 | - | TGTGCCAGCAGTTACGGGGCCTACTATGGCTACACCTTC | CASSYGAYYGYTF
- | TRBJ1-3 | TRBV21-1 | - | TGTGCCAGCAATAACCGGGAGAAAGGTGTACCTGGAAACACCATATATTTT | CASNNREKGVPGNTIYF
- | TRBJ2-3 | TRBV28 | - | TGTGCCAGCAGTTTACCTCGGGAGAGTGATACGCAGTATTTT | CASSLPRESDTQYF
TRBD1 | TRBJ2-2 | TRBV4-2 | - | TGTGCCAGCAGCCAAGATTACCTAGGGACAGGAGGCACCGGGGAGCTGTTTTTT | CASSQDYLGTGGTGELFF
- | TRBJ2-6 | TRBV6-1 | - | TGTGCCAGCAGTGAAAGGACATCTGGGGCCAACGTCCTGACTTTC | CASSERTSGANVLTF
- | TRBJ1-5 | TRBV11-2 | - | TGTGCCAGCAGCTTAGATCGGGGTCAGCCCCAGCATTTT | CASSLDRGQPQHF
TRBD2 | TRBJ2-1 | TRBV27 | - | TGTGCCAGCAGTTTTTCGACTAGCAGAGATGAGCAGTTCTTC | CASSFSTSRDEQFF
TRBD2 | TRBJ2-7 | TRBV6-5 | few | TGTGCCAGCAGAGAGGGCCCGGGACTAGACTACGAGCAGTACTTC | CASREGPGLDYEQYF
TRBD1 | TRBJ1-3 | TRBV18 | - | TGTGCCAGCTCACCAGGAAATGGACAGGCGGATGGAAACACCATATATTTT | CASSPGNGQADGNTIYF
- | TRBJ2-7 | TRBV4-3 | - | TGCGCCAGCAGCCAAGCATCCGGGTTATACGAGCAGTACTTC | CASSQASGLYEQYF
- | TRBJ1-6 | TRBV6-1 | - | TGTGCCAGCAGTGAAGGTTGGAATGCACAGAAAGGATCACCCCTCCACTTT | CASSEGWNAQKGSPLHF
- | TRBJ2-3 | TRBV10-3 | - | TGTGCCATCAATCAGGGGACACTCACAGATACGCAGTATTTT | CAINQGTLTDTQYF
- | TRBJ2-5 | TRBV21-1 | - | TGTGCCAGCAGCAAAGGGACAGGGATTACAGAGACCCAGTACTTC | CASSKGTGITETQYF
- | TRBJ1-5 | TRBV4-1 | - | TGCGCCAGCAGTCCAGGGGAAGGGAGCAATCAGCCCCAGCATTTT | CASSPGEGSNQPQHF
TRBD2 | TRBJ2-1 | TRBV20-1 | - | TGCAGTGCTAGTATAGTAGCGGGGTACAATGAGCAGTTCTTC | CSASIVAGYNEQFF
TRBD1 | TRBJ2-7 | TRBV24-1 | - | TGTGCCACCAGTGACCAAGGACAGGAATACGAGCAGTACTTC | CATSDQGQEYEQYF
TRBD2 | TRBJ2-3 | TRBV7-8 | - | TGTGCCAGCAGCTTAGCTAGCGGGGGCGCAGATACGCAGTATTTT | CASSLASGGADTQYF
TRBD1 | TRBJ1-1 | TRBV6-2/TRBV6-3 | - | TGTGCCAGCAGCCCCCTTCGGACAGGAGGCGACACTGAAGCTTTCTTT | CASSPLRTGGDTEAFF
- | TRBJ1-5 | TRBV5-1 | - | TGCGCCAGCAGCTTGGACCCCGGTGGCAATCAGCCCCAGCATTTT | CASSLDPGGNQPQHF
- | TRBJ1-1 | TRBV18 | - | TGTGCCAGCTCACCACCGGGCCCTCCGCGGGACACTGAAGCTTTCTTT | CASSPPGPPRDTEAFF
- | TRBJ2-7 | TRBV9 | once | TGTGCCAGCAGCGCATATCAGGGGGGCGAGCAGTACTTC | CASSAYQGGEQYF
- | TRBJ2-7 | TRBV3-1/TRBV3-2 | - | TGTGCCAGCAGCCCTCGGGAAGGCTACGAGCAGTACTTC | CASSPREGYEQYF
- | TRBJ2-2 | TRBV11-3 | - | TGTGCCAGCAGTCCTTGGGGCGGCACCGGGGAGCTGTTTTTT | CASSPWGGTGELFF
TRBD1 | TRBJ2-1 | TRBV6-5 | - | TGTGCCAGCAAGGGACAGGGTCCCTACAATGAGCAGTTCTTC | CASKGQGPYNEQFF
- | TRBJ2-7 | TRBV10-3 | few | TGTGCCATCAGTGACCCAACTAGGATGGGCGGCGAGCAGTACTTC | CAISDPTRMGGEQYF
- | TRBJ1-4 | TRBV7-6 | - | TGTGCCAGCAGCTTAAGGGCAGGGGCGGGTGGTAATGAAAAACTGTTTTTT | CASSLRAGAGGNEKLFF
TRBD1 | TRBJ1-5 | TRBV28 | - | TGTGCCAGCAGCCGACAGGGGAGGGGCAATCAGCCCCAGCATTTT | CASSRQGRGNQPQHF
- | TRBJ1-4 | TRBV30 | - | TGTGCCTGGAGTCCCGCAGGGGTTTCTATAAAACTGTTTTTT | CAWSPAGVSIKLFF
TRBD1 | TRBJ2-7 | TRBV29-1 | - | TGCAGCTATCTTGGGACAGGACTACGCGAGCAGTACTTC | CSYLGTGLREQYF
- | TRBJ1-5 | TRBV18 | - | TGTGCCAGCTCATCGTCAGGGATAGATCAGCCCCAGCATTTT | CASSSSGIDQPQHF
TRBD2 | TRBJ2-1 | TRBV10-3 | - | TGTGCCATCAGTGAGCCGAAGATAACTAGCGGGACCCACAATGAGCAGTTCTTC | CAISEPKITSGTHNEQFF
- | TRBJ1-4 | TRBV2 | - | TGTGCCAGCAGTGGGAATAGGGGCGATGAAAAACTGTTTTTT | CASSGNRGDEKLFF
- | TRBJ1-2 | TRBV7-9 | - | TGTGCCAGCAGCTCACAGGGAGGGTTGATGGGCTACACCTTC | CASSSQGGLMGYTF
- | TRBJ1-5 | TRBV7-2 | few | TGTGCCAGCAGTCAGGTGGTGGAGGGTCAGCCCCAGCATTTT | CASSQVVEGQPQHF
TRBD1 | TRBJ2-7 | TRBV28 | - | TGTGCCAGCAGTCCCGGGACAGCAGACTACGAGCAGTACTTC | CASSPGTADYEQYF
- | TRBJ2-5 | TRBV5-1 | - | TGCGCCAGCAGCAGCCGAGCCCCCGGGGAGACCCAGTACTTC | CASSSRAPGETQYF
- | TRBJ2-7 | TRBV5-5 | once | TGTGCCAGCAGCTTGGACAGGGCCTCTCTAGATTACGAGCAGTACTTC | CASSLDRASLDYEQYF
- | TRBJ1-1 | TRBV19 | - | TGTGCCAGTAGTAAGCTTTACACTGAAGCTTTCTTT | CASSKLYTEAFF
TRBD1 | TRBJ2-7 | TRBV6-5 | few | TGTGCCAGCACCTCAGGACAGGGCGACGAGCAGTACTTC | CASTSGQGDEQYF
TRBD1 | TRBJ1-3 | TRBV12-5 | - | TGTGCTAGTGGTTTGGTACTAGACAGGGGCCTCTCTGGAAACACCATATATTTT | CASGLVLDRGLSGNTIYF
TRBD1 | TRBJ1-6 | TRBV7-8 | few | TGTGCCAGCACCTCGGACAGGGGGAGTTCACCCCTCCACTTT | CASTSDRGSSPLHF
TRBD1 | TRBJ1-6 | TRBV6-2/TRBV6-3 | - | TGTGCCAGCAGTCTACGACAGGGAGCCAATTCACCCCTCCACTTT | CASSLRQGANSPLHF
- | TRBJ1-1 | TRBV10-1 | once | TGCGCCACCCTTGGACAATATGAAGCTTTCTTT | CATLGQYEAFF
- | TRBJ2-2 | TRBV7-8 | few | TGTGCCAGCAGCCCCACTACCAACACCGGGGAGCTGTTTTTT | CASSPTTNTGELFF